This T cell receptor beta chain was retrieved from a study of graft-versus-host responses after intestinal transplantation (dated by TCRdb to about 2021). About the investigation overall: Recipients received multivisceral, liver-intestinal, or isolated intestinal transplants. Rather than going through the commercial service, samples from a few later patients were sequenced in-house on an Illumina MiSeq and processed with MiXCR. The cohort enrolled 20 to 30 intestinal transplant recipients, one of whom was a retransplant, and 3 patients without pretransplant specimens were excluded. Graft-versus-host and host-versus-graft alloreactive T cell clones were tracked in the graft, circulation and bone marrow after intestinal transplantation using bulk TCR-beta CDR3 sequencing. Alloreactive clones were identified by sequencing pre-transplant mixed lymphocyte reaction products and comparing them with unstimulated pre-transplant donor and recipient T cells. Donor T cell macrochimerism was defined as a peak of at least 4% donor T cells among recipient peripheral blood mononuclear cells. Anti-thymocyte globulin induction was given to all recipients, followed by maintenance tacrolimus and steroids for about 3 years. What the authors observed across the whole study: The relatively low number and heterogeneity of intestinal transplant patients limited the conclusions. Early after transplant, peak levels of circulating GvH clones were associated with declines in HvG clones. Patients with donor T cell macrochimerism had high GvH to HvG T cell clonal ratios in their allografts. GvH clones turned up in recipient bone marrow, with some appearing earlier in ileal mucosa or blood, a pattern consistent with an intestinal mucosal origin.

Deletion took 5 bases off V and 0 bases off J, with a span of 12 bases between the germline ends. Reading from cysteine to phenylalanine, the CDR3 counts 15 amino acids. Only the CDR3 portion is preserved as DNA: 45 bases, with reading frame beginning at the first base. Reading the germline V gene (reference sequence) gives CDR1 LNHDA and CDR2 SQIVND. The time point label here, explained by the study, means: cells obtained before transplantation from donor or recipient. CD3+CD4+ and CD3+CD8+ populations were FACS-sorted from unstimulated pre-transplant donor and recipient cells taken from spleen or lymph nodes. Libraries were constructed by the immunoSEQ multiplex PCR assay. For most patients, genomic DNA was isolated using the Qiagen DNeasy Blood and Tissue Kit and was shipped frozen to Adaptive Biotechnologies for TCR sequencing. For most patients, genomic DNA was subjected to high-throughput TCR-beta CDR3 sequencing by Adaptive Biotechnologies. From the authors' description of their analysis: TCR sequencing data for some 19 patients were retrieved from Adaptive's ImmunoSEQ software; a few other patients were processed with MiXCR and VDJtools. CD4 versus CD8 sorting errors were corrected by removing sequences found in both subsets at a frequency ratio below 5:1. CDR3 nucleotide sequences shared between donor and recipient were removed because their origin could not be assigned. At least 2-fold expansion over unstimulated cells and a minimum CFSE-low frequency of 0.002% (template counts) or 0.001% (read counts) were required for clones to be classified as alloreactive. Mappable clones were those detected in sequenced pre-transplant spleen, lymph node, or MLR CFSE-low populations of the donor or recipient. The cumulative frequency of alloreactive clones was calculated as a percentage of all sequences, weighted by copy number. TCRdb re-hosts the immuneACCESS table, in-frame sequences only. Its copies lack some clones; in the studies checked, an unresolved V gene accounts for under half of them, and the cause for the rest is not known. V, J and clone size reflect that table, while D and trimming were determined from the DNA. Present in this sample are around 88,000 clones, about four fifths of which were seen just once. 17% of the sample is held by the ten biggest clonotypes.

A word on this clone: It has no known antigen specificity. One base away there is no much larger clone; base qualities are not given.

The V and J genes are TRBV19 and TRBJ2-3, with TRBD1 perhaps the D gene, on 6 matching bases. This sequence originates from a human donor who received an intestinal transplant. The sample consisted of unstimulated CD8+ T cells sorted from spleen or lymph node cells, taken before intestinal transplant. The CDR3 amino acid sequence is: CASSYRAISTDTQYF. The bases read TGTGCCAGTAGTTACAGGGCCATTAGCACAGATACGCAGTATTTT. With all but the CDR3 taken from the reference TRBV19 and TRBJ2-3 genes, the full variable domain is: DGGITQSPKYLFRKEGQNVTLSCEQNLNHDAMYWYRQDPGQGLRLIYYSQIVNDFQKGDIAEGYSVSREKKESFPLTVTSAQKNPTAFYLCASSYRAISTDTQYFGPGTRLTVL.